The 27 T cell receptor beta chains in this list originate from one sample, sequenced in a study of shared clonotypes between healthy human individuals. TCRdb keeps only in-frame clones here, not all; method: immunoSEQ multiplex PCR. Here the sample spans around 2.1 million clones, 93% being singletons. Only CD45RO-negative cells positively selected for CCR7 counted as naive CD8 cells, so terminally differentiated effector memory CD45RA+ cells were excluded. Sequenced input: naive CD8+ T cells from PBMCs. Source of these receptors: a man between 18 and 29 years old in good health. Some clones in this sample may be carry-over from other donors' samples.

This CDR3 reads CASSLDFTGATYEQYF. CDR3 nucleotides: TGTGCCAGCAGCTTAGATTTTACAGGGGCCACCTACGAGCAGTACTTC. The chain has TRBV11-2 and TRBJ2-7; the match to TRBD1 covers 7 bases. Germline lookup yields CDR1 SGHAT and CDR2 FQNNGV. The CDR3 is made up of 16 amino acids. The V segment lost 0 bases and the J segment 2 bases; nucleotides outside the gene matches: 7.

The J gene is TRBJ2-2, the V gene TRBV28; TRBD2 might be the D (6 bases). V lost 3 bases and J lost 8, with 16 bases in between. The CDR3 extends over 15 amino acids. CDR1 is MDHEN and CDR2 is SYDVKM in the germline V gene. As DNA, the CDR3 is TGTGCCAGCAGTTTCCGGGGAGGACCACCTGGGGAGCTGTTTTTT. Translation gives CASSFRGGPPGELFF.

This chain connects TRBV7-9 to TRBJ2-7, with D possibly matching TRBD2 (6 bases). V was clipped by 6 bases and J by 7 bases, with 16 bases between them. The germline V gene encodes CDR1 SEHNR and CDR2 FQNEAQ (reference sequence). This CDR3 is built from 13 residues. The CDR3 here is CASSGWRDGEQYF. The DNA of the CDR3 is TGTGCCAGCAGTGGATGGCGGGACGGGGAGCAGTACTTC.

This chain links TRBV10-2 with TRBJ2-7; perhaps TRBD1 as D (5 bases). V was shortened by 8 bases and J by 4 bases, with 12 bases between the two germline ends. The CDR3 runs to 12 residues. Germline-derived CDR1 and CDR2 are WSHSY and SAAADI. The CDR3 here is CASGHRSYEQYF. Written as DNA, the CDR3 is TGCGCCAGCGGACATCGATCATACGAGCAGTACTTC.

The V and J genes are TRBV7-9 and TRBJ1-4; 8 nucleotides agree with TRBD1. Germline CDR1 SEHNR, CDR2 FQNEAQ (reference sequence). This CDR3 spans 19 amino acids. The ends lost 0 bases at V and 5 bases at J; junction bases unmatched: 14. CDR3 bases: TGTGCCAGCAGCTTAGCTATCCCTCATCTGGACAGGGAGAATGAAAAACTGTTTTTT. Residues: CASSLAIPHLDRENEKLFF.

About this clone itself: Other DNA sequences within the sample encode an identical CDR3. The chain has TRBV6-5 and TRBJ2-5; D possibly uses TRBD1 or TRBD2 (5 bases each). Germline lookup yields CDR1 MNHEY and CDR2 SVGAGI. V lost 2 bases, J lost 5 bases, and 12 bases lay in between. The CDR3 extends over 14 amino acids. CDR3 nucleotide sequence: TGTGCCAGCAGTTACGTGGGGGTGAGGGAGACCCAGTACTTC. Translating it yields CASSYVGVRETQYF.

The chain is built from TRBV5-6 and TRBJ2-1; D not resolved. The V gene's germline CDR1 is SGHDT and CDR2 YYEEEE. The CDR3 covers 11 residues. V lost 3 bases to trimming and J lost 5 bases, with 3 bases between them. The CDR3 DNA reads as TGTGCCAGCAGCTGGGACAATGAGCAGTTCTTC. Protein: CASSWDNEQFF.

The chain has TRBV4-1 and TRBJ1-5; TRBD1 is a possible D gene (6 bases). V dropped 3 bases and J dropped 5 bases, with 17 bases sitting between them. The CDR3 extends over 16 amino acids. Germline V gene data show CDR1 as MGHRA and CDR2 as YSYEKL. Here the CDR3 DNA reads TGCGCCAGCAGCCACGCCTCTGCAGGGGACTATCAGCCCCAGCATTTT. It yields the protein CASSHASAGDYQPQHF.

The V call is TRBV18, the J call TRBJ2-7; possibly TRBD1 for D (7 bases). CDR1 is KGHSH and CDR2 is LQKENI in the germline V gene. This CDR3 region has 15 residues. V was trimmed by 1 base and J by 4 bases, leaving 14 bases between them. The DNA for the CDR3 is TGTGCCAGCTCACCACGGAGGGGGCCCCAATACGAGCAGTACTTC. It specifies CASSPRRGPQYEQYF.

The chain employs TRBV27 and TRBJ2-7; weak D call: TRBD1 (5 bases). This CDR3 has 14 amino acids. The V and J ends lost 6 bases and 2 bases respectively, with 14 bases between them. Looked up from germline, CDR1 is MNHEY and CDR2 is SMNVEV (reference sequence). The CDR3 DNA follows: TGTGCCAGCAGCACTCGACAGACAACCTACGAGCAGTACTTC. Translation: CASSTRQTTYEQYF.

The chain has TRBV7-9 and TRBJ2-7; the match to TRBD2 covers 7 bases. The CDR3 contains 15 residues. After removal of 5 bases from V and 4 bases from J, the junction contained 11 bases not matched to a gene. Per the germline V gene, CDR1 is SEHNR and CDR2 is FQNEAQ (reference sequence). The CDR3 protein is CASSRISGHPYEQYF. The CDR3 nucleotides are TGTGCCAGCAGCCGGATTAGCGGGCACCCTTACGAGCAGTACTTC.

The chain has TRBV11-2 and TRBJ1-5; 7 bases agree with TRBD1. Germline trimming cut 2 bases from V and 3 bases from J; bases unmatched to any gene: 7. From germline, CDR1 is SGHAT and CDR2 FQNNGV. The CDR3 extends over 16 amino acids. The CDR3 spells CASSLTGALDNQPQHF. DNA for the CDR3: TGTGCCAGCAGCTTAACAGGGGCATTGGACAATCAGCCCCAGCATTTT.

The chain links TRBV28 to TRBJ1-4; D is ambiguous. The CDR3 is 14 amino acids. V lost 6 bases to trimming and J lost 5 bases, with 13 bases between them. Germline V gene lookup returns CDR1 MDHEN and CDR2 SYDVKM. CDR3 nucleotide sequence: TGTGCCAGCAGCACTGTCCGGCTCAATGAAAAACTGTTTTTT. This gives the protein CASSTVRLNEKLFF.

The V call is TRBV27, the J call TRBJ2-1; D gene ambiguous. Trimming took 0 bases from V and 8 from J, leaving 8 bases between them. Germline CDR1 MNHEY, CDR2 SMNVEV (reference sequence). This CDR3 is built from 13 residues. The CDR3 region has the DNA TGTGCCAGCAGTTTATCTGGCGTCCATGAGCAGTTCTTC. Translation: CASSLSGVHEQFF.

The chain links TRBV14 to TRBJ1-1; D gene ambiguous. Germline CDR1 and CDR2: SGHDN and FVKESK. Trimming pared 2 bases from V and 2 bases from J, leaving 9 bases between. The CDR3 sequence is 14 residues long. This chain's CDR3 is CASSQSGINTEAFF. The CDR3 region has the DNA TGTGCCAGCAGCCAATCCGGAATTAACACTGAAGCTTTCTTT.

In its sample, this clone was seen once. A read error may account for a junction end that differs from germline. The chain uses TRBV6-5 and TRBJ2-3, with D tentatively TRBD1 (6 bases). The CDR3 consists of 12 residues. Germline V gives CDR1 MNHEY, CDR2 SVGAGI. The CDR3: CASSYSGRGIVF. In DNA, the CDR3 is TGTGCCAGCAGTTACTCGGGCAGGGGCATTGTTTTT.

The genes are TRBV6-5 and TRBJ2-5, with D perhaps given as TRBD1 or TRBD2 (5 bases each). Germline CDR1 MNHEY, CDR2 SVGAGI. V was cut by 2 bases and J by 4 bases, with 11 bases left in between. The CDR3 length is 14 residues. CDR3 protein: CASSYGGPVETQYF. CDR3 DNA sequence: TGTGCCAGCAGTTACGGGGGTCCGGTAGAGACCCAGTACTTC.

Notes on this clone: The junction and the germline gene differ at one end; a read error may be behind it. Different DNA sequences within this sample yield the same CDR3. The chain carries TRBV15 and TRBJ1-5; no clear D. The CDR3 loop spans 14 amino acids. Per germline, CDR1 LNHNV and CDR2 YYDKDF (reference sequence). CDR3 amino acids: CATSGEGSNQPQHF. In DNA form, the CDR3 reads TGTGCCACCAGCGGAGAGGGAAGCAATCAGCCCCAGCATTTT.

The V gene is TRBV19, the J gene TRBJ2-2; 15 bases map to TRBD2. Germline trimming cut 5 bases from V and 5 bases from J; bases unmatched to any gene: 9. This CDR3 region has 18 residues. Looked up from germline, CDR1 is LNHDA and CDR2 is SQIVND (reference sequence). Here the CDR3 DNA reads TGTGCCAGTAGTGCCCGGACTAGCGGGAGGGCGGCGACCGGGGAGCTGTTTTTT. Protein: CASSARTSGRAATGELFF.

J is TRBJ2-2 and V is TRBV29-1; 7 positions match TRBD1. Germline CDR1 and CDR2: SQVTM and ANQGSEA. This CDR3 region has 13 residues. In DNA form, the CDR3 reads TGCAGTGCCCCACAGGGGTTTAACGGGGAGCTGTTTTTT. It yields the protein CSAPQGFNGELFF.

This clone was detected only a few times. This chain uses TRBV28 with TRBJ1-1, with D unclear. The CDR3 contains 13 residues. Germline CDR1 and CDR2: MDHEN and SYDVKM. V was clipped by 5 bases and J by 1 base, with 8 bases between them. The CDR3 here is CASSAGRNTEAFF. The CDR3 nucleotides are TGTGCCAGCAGTGCCGGGCGGAACACTGAAGCTTTCTTT.

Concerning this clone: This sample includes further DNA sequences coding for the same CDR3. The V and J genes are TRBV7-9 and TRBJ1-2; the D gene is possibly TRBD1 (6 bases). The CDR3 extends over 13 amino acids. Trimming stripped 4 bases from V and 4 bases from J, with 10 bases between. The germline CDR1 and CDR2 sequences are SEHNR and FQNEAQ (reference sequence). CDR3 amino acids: CASSSGTLYGYTF. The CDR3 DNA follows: TGTGCCAGCAGCTCCGGGACACTCTATGGCTACACCTTC.

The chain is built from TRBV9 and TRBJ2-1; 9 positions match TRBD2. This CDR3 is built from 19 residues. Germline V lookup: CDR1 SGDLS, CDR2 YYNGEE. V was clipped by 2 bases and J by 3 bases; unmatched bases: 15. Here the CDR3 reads CASSVGLAGGHPLYNEQFF. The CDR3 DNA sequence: TGTGCCAGCAGCGTGGGTTTGGCGGGAGGGCACCCCCTCTACAATGAGCAGTTCTTC.

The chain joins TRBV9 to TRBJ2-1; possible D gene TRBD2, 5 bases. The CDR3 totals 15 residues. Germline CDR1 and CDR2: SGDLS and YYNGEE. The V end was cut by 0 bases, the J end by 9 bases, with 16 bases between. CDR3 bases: TGTGCCAGCAGCGTAGCCGAGGGCTCCAAAAGTGAGCAGTTCTTC. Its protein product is CASSVAEGSKSEQFF.

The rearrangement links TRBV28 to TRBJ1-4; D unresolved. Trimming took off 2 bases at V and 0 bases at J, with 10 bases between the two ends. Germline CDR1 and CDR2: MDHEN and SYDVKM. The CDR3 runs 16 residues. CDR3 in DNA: TGTGCCAGCAGTTTAGTTTTTCTTGCAACTAATGAAAAACTGTTTTTT. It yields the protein CASSLVFLATNEKLFF.

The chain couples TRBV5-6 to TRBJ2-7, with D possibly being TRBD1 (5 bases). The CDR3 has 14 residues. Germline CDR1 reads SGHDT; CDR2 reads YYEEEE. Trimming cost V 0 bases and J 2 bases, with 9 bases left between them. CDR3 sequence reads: CASSLAGFPYEQYF. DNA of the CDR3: TGTGCCAGCAGCTTGGCAGGGTTCCCCTACGAGCAGTACTTC.

Here the CDR3 reads CAWRDSGIYEQYF. As DNA, the CDR3 is TGTGCCTGGAGGGATAGCGGGATATACGAGCAGTACTTC. The V and J genes are TRBV30 and TRBJ2-7, with 8 nucleotides matching TRBD2. J gave up 4 bases and V 3 bases, and 5 bases lay outside the gene matches. CDR1 GTSNPN and CDR2 SVGIG come from the germline V gene (reference sequence). The CDR3 is 13 amino acids.